These T cell receptor beta chains were read from a single sample in a study of PD-1 blockade in classical Hodgkin lymphoma. Data came from immunoSEQ multiplex PCR; TCRdb stores just in-frame clones and leaves some out. Of more than 50,000 clones detected, roughly nine tenths appear once; the ten largest clones hold about 15%. The sequencing here drew on peripheral blood mononuclear cells (PBMCs), taken at baseline. Source of these receptors: a human donor with classical Hodgkin lymphoma. Each CDR3 is given with its conserved first and last residue. Fields, in order: clone size, V gene, D gene, J gene, CDR3 DNA, CDR3 protein. A D gene is named only where the DNA matches it firmly. Rows may omit the clone size; those that give it use once, few, many or a size class.

-	TRBV4-1	TRBD1	TRBJ2-7	TGCGCCAGCAGCCAAGGATCAGTCGGGACAGGGTTCGACGAGCAGTACTTC	CASSQGSVGTGFDEQYF
few	TRBV5-6	-	TRBJ1-6	TGTGCCAGCAGCCCGGACGGAGGGAATTCACCCCTCCACTTT	CASSPDGGNSPLHF
-	TRBV30	-	TRBJ1-2	TGTGCCTGGAGTGTAACTCTCACAGGGCTCTATGGCTACACCTTC	CAWSVTLTGLYGYTF
-	TRBV5-4	TRBD1	TRBJ1-3	TGTGCCAGCAGCTTGGCGGGGAGAGGGGGCCTGGGAAACACCATATATTTT	CASSLAGRGGLGNTIYF
few	TRBV5-6	-	TRBJ1-1	TGTGCCAGCAAACGAGAGCTGAGGAACACTGAAGCTTTCTTT	CASKRELRNTEAFF
-	TRBV19	-	TRBJ2-6	TGTGCCAGTAGTTCCCCATTGGTAAGGGGTAGCTCTGGGGCCAACGTCCTGACTTTC	CASSSPLVRGSSGANVLTF
-	TRBV5-1	-	TRBJ1-2	TGCGCCAGCAGCGTCATAGGGGAAGCTAACTATGGCTACACCTTC	CASSVIGEANYGYTF
-	TRBV12-5	TRBD1	TRBJ2-3	TGTGCTAGTGGTTTGGGGACAGGGGGGACAGATACGCAGTATTTT	CASGLGTGGTDTQYF
-	TRBV5-1	-	TRBJ2-1	TGCGCCAGCAGCTTCGGAGGGAATGAGCAGTTCTTC	CASSFGGNEQFF
-	TRBV19	-	TRBJ1-5	TGTGCCAGCGCCGCCAGACTACTGGGGGTGGGGCAGCCCCAGCATTTT	CASAARLLGVGQPQHF
-	TRBV5-1	-	TRBJ1-2	TGCGCCAGCAGCTTGGGAGGGCGCAGTGGCTACACCTTC	CASSLGGRSGYTF
-	TRBV5-1	-	TRBJ2-3	TGCGCCAGCAGCTTTGGAACAGATACGCAGTATTTT	CASSFGTDTQYF
-	TRBV5-4	TRBD2	TRBJ2-1	TGTGCCAGCAGCTCATACCGCGGGGGGCCTTACAATGAGCAGTTCTTC	CASSSYRGGPYNEQFF
once	TRBV7-6	TRBD1	TRBJ1-3	TGTGCCAGCAGCGCAACAGGGGGCTCTGGAAACACCATATATTTT	CASSATGGSGNTIYF